The 9 T cell receptor beta chains given below trace back to one sample, sequenced in a study of shared clonotypes between healthy human individuals (dated by TCRdb to 2018 to 2020). Library preparation was by the immunoSEQ multiplex PCR assay. In its TCRdb copy, this immuneACCESS table keeps in-frame sequences only and misses some clones. Where compared with another copy, unresolved V genes explain less than half of these, and the others have no known cause. The table for this sample lists about 520,000 clones; over 70% of them were counted only once. Together, the top ten hold roughly 13% of the sample. The sequenced sample was PBMCs. The receptors originated from a woman in her thirties or forties in good health. Some clones in this sample may be carry-over from other donors' samples.

The chain carries TRBV6-6 and TRBJ2-3; D not resolved. CDR3 length: 11 residues. Germline V CDR1 and CDR2: MNHNY, SVGAGI (reference sequence). Trimming removed 6 bases from V and 7 bases from J, with 8 bases in between. The CDR3 region is CASSGRYTQYF. DNA of the CDR3: TGTGCCAGCAGCGGCCGTTATACGCAGTATTTT.

This clone was detected only a few times. Since a far larger clone is one base different, this is likely a read error. The chain links TRBV5-6 to TRBJ1-3; no clear D gene. Germline lookup yields CDR1 SGHDT and CDR2 YYEEEE. The V and J ends lost 4 bases and 4 bases respectively, with 12 bases between them. There are 14 residues in the CDR3. The CDR3 bases are TGTGCCAGCAGCCAGACCCAAACGGGAAACACCATATATTTT. Its protein product is CASSQTQTGNTIYF.

The chain combines TRBV10-3 with TRBJ1-2; D remains unclear. The CDR3 is 12 amino acids. V gave up 0 bases and J gave up 8 bases, with 7 bases separating them. CDR1 ENHRY and CDR2 SYGVKD come from the germline V gene. The DNA of the CDR3 is TGTGCCATCAGTGAGTCACAGTCAGGCTACACCTTC. Translated, it gives CAISESQSGYTF.

This clone has a single count. The rearrangement links TRBV6-5 to TRBJ2-5; 8 bases are shared with TRBD1. V shed 4 bases and J 5 bases; nucleotides not matched to a gene: 9. The CDR3 is made up of 15 amino acids. Germline loops: CDR1 MNHEY, CDR2 SVGAGI. CDR3 residues: CASSSFRGPWETQYF. DNA for the CDR3: TGTGCCAGCAGTTCGTTCAGGGGGCCCTGGGAGACCCAGTACTTC.

On this clone: Given a far larger clone just one base away, this is likely a sequencing read error. The rearrangement joins TRBV11-2 to TRBJ1-1; 7 bases are a match to TRBD1. CDR1 and CDR2 from the germline V gene are SGHAT and FQNNGV. The CDR3 is 14 residues long. In nucleotides, the CDR3 is TGTGCCAGCAGCGCCGGGACAGCTAACACTGAAGCTTCCTTT. Translating it yields CASSAGTANTEASF. Drawing the rest from reference TRBV11-2 and TRBJ1-1, the complete variable domain is EAGVAQSPRYKIIEKRQSVAFWCNPISGHATLYWYQQILGQGPKLLIQFQNNGVVDDSQLPKDRFSAERLKGVDSTLKIQPAKLEDSAVYLCASSAGTANTEASFGQGTRLTVV.

Of note for this clone: This likely traces to a read error, being one base from a far larger clone. Other DNA sequences within the sample encode an identical CDR3. This chain joins TRBV9 and TRBJ2-3, with TRBD1 matching over 10 bases. CDR1 is SGDLS and CDR2 is YYNGEE in the germline V gene. The CDR3 totals 16 residues. Trimming at V came to 4 bases and at J to 0 bases, leaving 5 bases not matched to a gene. CDR3 in DNA: TGTGCCAGCAGCAGGCGGACAGGGGGAAGCACAGATACGCAGTATTTT. The encoded protein is CASSRRTGGSTDTQYF. Full variable domain (missing parts from reference TRBV9 and TRBJ2-3): DSGVTQTPKHLITATGQRVTLRCSPRSGDLSVYWYQQSLDQGLQFLIQYYNGEERAKGNILERFSAQQFPDLHSELNLSSLELGDSALYFCASSRRTGGSTDTQYFGPGTRLTVL.

This clone was seen only once. The chain uses TRBV5-4 and TRBJ1-4, with D perhaps matching TRBD1 (6 bases). V lost 1 base to trimming and J lost 5 bases, with 9 bases between them. CDR1 SGHNT and CDR2 YYREEE come from the germline V gene (reference sequence). This CDR3 contains 14 residues. The CDR3 here is CASSLQGGNEKLFF. In DNA form, the CDR3 reads TGTGCCAGCAGCTTGCAAGGGGGAAATGAAAAACTGTTTTTT.

This clone was seen a single time. The chain links TRBV29-1 to TRBJ1-2; perhaps TRBD1 as D (5 bases). The germline V gene has CDR1 SQVTM and CDR2 ANQGSEA. This CDR3 has 13 amino acids. The CDR3 coding sequence is TGCAGAACTCGGAGAGGGGCCCACTATGGCTACACCTTC. Its translation: CRTRRGAHYGYTF.

J is TRBJ2-4 and V is TRBV9; the D gene is possibly TRBD1 (6 bases). Germline V CDR1 and CDR2: SGDLS, YYNGEE. The V end lost 3 bases, the J end lost 8 bases, and 12 bases lay between the germline ends. The CDR3 loop spans 13 amino acids. CDR3 bases: TGTGCCAGCAGCGCTCCCAGGACAGACATTCAGTACTTC. Its protein is CASSAPRTDIQYF.